These 8 T cell receptor beta chains came from one sample sequenced in a study of blood T cell repertoires in COVID-19. This table comes from immunoSEQ multiplex PCR, and its TCRdb copy is limited to in-frame clones, with some not included. The table has about 40,000 clones, more than 85% seen once; the top ten hold 4.5% to 7%. The sequenced sample consisted of peripheral blood. All receptors come from a woman at least 80 years old with acute or convalescent COVID-19.

V is TRBV6-4 and J is TRBJ1-5; 7 nucleotides line up with TRBD1. The CDR3 covers 18 residues. Looked up from germline, CDR1 is MRHNA and CDR2 is SNTAGT. The V and J ends lost 3 bases and 9 bases, in that order; junction bases with no gene match: 20. CDR3 sequence (DNA): TGTGCCAGCAGTGATCCCACAGGGGAACAGGGTTTAAAGTTGCCCCAGCATTTT. Protein product: CASSDPTGEQGLKLPQHF.

This sequence joins TRBV18 and TRBJ2-2; D may be TRBD2 (6 bases). Germline V gene data show CDR1 as KGHSH and CDR2 as LQKENI. The germline V and J ends were trimmed by 2 bases and 4 bases, with 11 bases remaining between them. The CDR3 covers 15 residues. The CDR3 nucleotides read TGTGCCAGCTCACCAATCCCCGGGGGCACCGGGGAGCTGTTTTTT. Translating it yields CASSPIPGGTGELFF.

The CDR3 region has the DNA TGTGCCAGCAGGGGACAGGACCAAGCTAACTATGGCTACACCTTC. Residues: CASRGQDQANYGYTF. The chain carries TRBV25-1 and TRBJ1-2; 8 bases line up with TRBD1. CDR1 MGHDK and CDR2 SYGVNS come from the germline V gene. Trimming cost V 6 bases and J 0 bases; bases outside gene matches: 6. The length of the CDR3 is 15 residues.

This rearrangement joins TRBV19 to TRBJ2-7; D remains unclear. V lost 1 base and J lost 5, with 12 bases in between. The CDR3 has 14 residues. CDR1 is LNHDA and CDR2 is SQIVND in the germline V gene (reference sequence). CDR3 protein: CASSIAGSANEQYF. CDR3 nucleotide sequence: TGTGCCAGTAGTATAGCCGGGTCAGCTAACGAGCAGTACTTC.

The chain combines TRBV30 with TRBJ2-1, with D perhaps TRBD2 (5 bases). Trimming removed 7 bases from V and 4 bases from J, with 11 bases in between. The germline gives CDR1 GTSNPN, CDR2 SVGIG (reference sequence). The CDR3 consists of 12 residues. CDR3 DNA: TGTGCCTCTGAGCGGAATTACAATGAGCAGTTCTTC. Its translation is CASERNYNEQFF.

The chain carries TRBV29-1 and TRBJ2-3; weak D call: TRBD2 (5 bases). V shed 7 bases and J shed 1 base, with 12 bases lying between them. This CDR3 is built from 13 residues. Germline V gives CDR1 SQVTM, CDR2 ANQGSEA. CDR3 loop: CSGGNGGTDTQYF. The CDR3 DNA is TGCAGCGGAGGGAACGGGGGCACAGATACGCAGTATTTT.

The chain couples TRBV18 to TRBJ2-5; 9 nucleotides agree with TRBD1. The germline gives CDR1 KGHSH, CDR2 LQKENI. V gave up 3 bases and J gave up 5 bases; unmatched junction bases: 13. The CDR3 runs 17 residues. DNA of the CDR3: TGTGCCAGCTCACCCAGATCATACAGGGGGCGCAAGGAGACCCAGTACTTC. Translating it yields CASSPRSYRGRKETQYF.

This chain joins TRBV2 and TRBJ2-5; 8 bases line up with TRBD2. V gave up 4 bases and J gave up 4 bases; unmatched junction bases: 8. Germline assignment: CDR1 SNHLY and CDR2 FYNNEI. This CDR3 has 15 residues. This CDR3 reads CASSVNGGARETQYF. CDR3 in DNA: TGTGCCAGCAGTGTGAACGGGGGGGCCAGAGAGACCCAGTACTTC.